A single sample is the source of the 28 T cell receptor beta chains below, sequenced in a study of T cell responses to AZD1222 COVID-19 vaccine. The data were produced by immunoSEQ multiplex PCR, yet TCRdb's version contains in-frame clones alone and is incomplete. The table lists about 120,000 clones, roughly nine tenths of them singletons, with approximately 1.4% in the top ten. The source material was peripheral blood, sampled 28 days after the second AZD1222 dose. Source of these receptors: an adult who received the AZD1222 COVID-19 vaccine.

The rearrangement uses TRBV6-5 and TRBJ1-2, with D tentatively TRBD1 (5 bases). The V and J ends lost 7 bases and 6 bases respectively, with 21 bases between them. The CDR3 has 15 amino acids. Germline values: CDR1 MNHEY, CDR2 SVGAGI. This chain's CDR3 is CASTPTRGEDDGYTF. CDR3 in DNA: TGTGCCAGCACCCCGACGAGAGGGGAGGATGATGGCTACACCTTC.

Turning to this clone: Other DNA sequences in the sample encode the same CDR3. This chain connects TRBV7-2 to TRBJ1-5; D remains unclear. The CDR3 loop spans 14 amino acids. The ends were cut back, 1 base at V and 2 bases at J, with 6 bases in the middle. Germline assignment: CDR1 SGHTA and CDR2 FQGNSA. The CDR3 coding sequence is TGTGCCAGCAGCTTAGAGAGGGGCAATCAGCCCCAGCATTTT. As protein: CASSLERGNQPQHF.

This chain links TRBV7-3 with TRBJ2-3; 10 bases agree with TRBD2. The CDR3 has 16 amino acids. V was clipped by 3 bases and J by 1 base; unmatched bases: 4. CDR1 is SGHTA, CDR2 FQGTGA, per germline. The CDR3 loop reads CASSFSGTSGTDTQYF. The CDR3 region has the DNA TGTGCCAGCAGCTTCTCCGGGACTAGCGGCACAGATACGCAGTATTTT.

The chain combines TRBV30 with TRBJ2-2, with D possibly being TRBD1 (6 bases). The germline V gene has CDR1 GTSNPN and CDR2 SVGIG (reference sequence). V lost 6 bases to trimming and J lost 4 bases, with 15 bases between them. CDR3 length equals 14 residues. CDR3 residues: CACLDRYRTGELFF. The CDR3 bases are TGTGCCTGCCTTGACAGGTACCGCACCGGGGAGCTGTTTTTT.

This chain connects TRBV28 to TRBJ2-7; 10 positions agree with TRBD2. Unmatched junction bases numbered 11, after V lost 4 bases and J lost 5 bases. CDR1 and CDR2 from the germline V gene are MDHEN and SYDVKM. This CDR3 is built from 16 residues. CDR3 loop: CASSSIGLAVLNEQYF. DNA of the CDR3: TGTGCCAGCAGTTCCATCGGACTAGCGGTCTTGAACGAGCAGTACTTC.

The rearrangement links TRBV9 to TRBJ2-1; perhaps TRBD1 as D (5 bases). In germline, CDR1 is SGDLS, CDR2 YYNGEE. The CDR3 extends over 13 amino acids. The V gene lost 4 bases and the J gene lost 10 bases, with 15 bases spanning the gap. CDR3 sequence (DNA): TGTGCCAGCAGCCCCAGGGCCCTGGGGGAGCAGTTCTTC. Translated: CASSPRALGEQFF.

The chain links TRBV10-1 to TRBJ1-2; D uncertain. The CDR3 runs 11 residues. V dropped 5 bases and J dropped 7 bases, with 8 bases sitting between them. Germline lookup yields CDR1 WNHNN and CDR2 SYGVQD (reference sequence). The CDR3 nucleotides read TGCGCCAGCAGTTATAAACCTGGCTACACCTTC. Residues: CASSYKPGYTF.

V usage is TRBV5-8 and J usage is TRBJ1-2, with D possibly being TRBD1 (6 bases). V was cut by 2 bases and J by 4 bases, with 9 bases left in between. Germline V gene lookup returns CDR1 SGHTS and CDR2 YDEGEE. CDR3 size: 13 residues. The CDR3 nucleotides read TGTGCCAGCAGCTTTCAGACAGGCTATGGCTACACCTTC. Translating it yields CASSFQTGYGYTF.

This chain connects TRBV4-1 to TRBJ1-5; D is possibly TRBD1 (5 bases). Deletions cut 4 bases from V and 2 bases from J, with 15 bases between. The CDR3 totals 16 residues. Germline CDR1 is MGHRA and CDR2 is YSYEKL. The DNA of the CDR3 is TGCGCCAGCAGCCCGAATTCGGGGGGGGGCAATCAGCCCCAGCATTTT. Protein product: CASSPNSGGGNQPQHF.

The genes are TRBV10-1 and TRBJ2-6; D is unclear. The CDR3 runs 18 residues. Trimming took off 6 bases at V and 2 bases at J, with 20 bases between the two ends. The germline V gene encodes CDR1 WNHNN and CDR2 SYGVQD (reference sequence). CDR3 DNA sequence: TGCGCCAGCAGACAAGGAACGAAGACTCCGGCTGGGGCCAACGTCCTGACTTTC. It specifies CASRQGTKTPAGANVLTF.

The rearrangement uses TRBV7-9 and TRBJ2-3; 9 bases line up with TRBD2. The trim removed 4 bases at V and 5 bases at J, leaving 4 bases unmatched. Germline values: CDR1 SEHNR, CDR2 FQNEAQ (reference sequence). CDR3 size: 14 residues. Here the CDR3 DNA reads TGTGCCAGCAGCTGGCGGGAGGGAGGAGATACGCAGTATTTT. Its translation is CASSWREGGDTQYF.

This clone has only one observation. This chain links TRBV5-6 with TRBJ2-5; perhaps TRBD1 as D (6 bases). CDR1 and CDR2 from the germline V gene are SGHDT and YYEEEE. V lost 3 bases and J 4 bases, leaving 16 bases between the germline ends. CDR3 length: 15 amino acids. The CDR3 DNA sequence: TGTGCCAGCAGCTCAGGGGTTGGATCTCGAGAGACCCAGTACTTC. Amino acid sequence: CASSSGVGSRETQYF. The whole variable domain, remainder taken from reference TRBV5-6 and TRBJ2-5, is DAGVTQSPTHLIKTRGQQVTLRCSPKSGHDTVSWYQQALGQGPQFIFQYYEEEERQRGNFPDRFSGHQFPNYSSELNVNALLLGDSALYLCASSSGVGSRETQYFGPGTRLLVL.

The V gene is TRBV19, the J gene TRBJ2-4, with TRBD1 identical over 8 bases. The CDR3 extends over 13 amino acids. Germline V gene data show CDR1 as LNHDA and CDR2 as SQIVND (reference sequence). Germline trimming cut 5 bases from V and 7 bases from J; bases unmatched to any gene: 4. CDR3 DNA sequence: TGTGCCAGTAGTCCTCAGGGGGCGAACATTCAGTACTTC. It yields the protein CASSPQGANIQYF.

J is TRBJ2-2 and V is TRBV4-2, with D tentatively TRBD2 (5 bases). From germline, CDR1 is LGHNA and CDR2 YNFKEQ. V dropped 8 bases and J dropped 3 bases, with 16 bases sitting between them. The CDR3 is 15 amino acids. In DNA, the CDR3 is TGTGCCAGCGGGATGCTAGCCAGAGACACCGGGGAGCTGTTTTTT. It encodes CASGMLARDTGELFF.

V usage is TRBV27 and J usage is TRBJ2-1; perhaps TRBD1 as D (5 bases). V lost 5 bases and J lost 0, with 11 bases in between. The CDR3 sequence is 15 residues long. CDR1 is MNHEY, CDR2 SMNVEV, per germline (reference sequence). In nucleotides, the CDR3 is TGTGCCAGCAGTCGACAGCCACGCTCCTACAATGAGCAGTTCTTC. Its protein product is CASSRQPRSYNEQFF.

The genes are TRBV4-2 and TRBJ2-7; 7 bases map to TRBD1. In germline, CDR1 is LGHNA, CDR2 YNFKEQ. The ends lost 3 bases at V and 1 base at J; junction bases unmatched: 9. The CDR3 extends over 16 amino acids. The CDR3 spells CASSQEMGQLSYEQYF. CDR3 coding DNA: TGTGCCAGCAGCCAGGAAATGGGACAGCTTTCCTACGAGCAGTACTTC.

The chain carries TRBV2 and TRBJ1-2; D uncertain. CDR1 is SNHLY, CDR2 FYNNEI, per germline. The CDR3 extends over 12 amino acids. V was clipped by 5 bases and J by 3 bases, with 7 bases between them. This chain's CDR3 is CASSLSDYGYTF. The CDR3 bases are TGTGCCAGCAGTCTCTCGGACTATGGCTACACCTTC.

The J gene is TRBJ2-2, the V gene TRBV2; 9 bases align to TRBD1. The V and J ends lost 8 bases and 7 bases, in that order; junction bases with no gene match: 5. Per the germline V gene, CDR1 is SNHLY and CDR2 is FYNNEI. The CDR3 runs to 13 residues. The CDR3 region has the DNA TGTGCCAGCCACAGGGGGCAAGGCGGGGAGCTGTTTTTT. It specifies CASHRGQGGELFF.

The J gene is TRBJ2-7, the V gene TRBV29-1; 7 bases agree with TRBD2. The CDR3 is made up of 14 amino acids. In germline, CDR1 is SQVTM, CDR2 ANQGSEA. Trimming at V came to 4 bases and at J to 3 bases, leaving 9 bases not matched to a gene. For the CDR3, the DNA is TGCAGCGTTGCCGGGGGGAGCAGCTTCTACGAGCAGTACTTC. This gives the protein CSVAGGSSFYEQYF.

The chain employs TRBV24-1 and TRBJ2-2; maybe TRBD1 (6 bases). CDR1 is KGHDR, CDR2 SFDVKD, per germline. Trimming removed 4 bases from V and 0 bases from J, with 11 bases in between. This CDR3 has 16 residues. The CDR3 DNA reads TGTGCCACCAGTGACACCGGGACACCGAACACCGGGGAGCTGTTTTTT. It is translated as CATSDTGTPNTGELFF.

V and J are TRBV27 and TRBJ2-1; 11 bases line up with TRBD2. J lost 1 base, V lost 10 bases, and 6 bases had no gene match. The CDR3 extends over 15 amino acids. Germline assignment: CDR1 MNHEY and CDR2 SMNVEV (reference sequence). The CDR3 region has the DNA TGTGCCATCGACCCTAGCGGGAGGTCCTACAATGAGCAGTTCTTC. Protein product: CAIDPSGRSYNEQFF.

This rearrangement joins TRBV7-2 to TRBJ1-1; TRBD1 matches 7 bases. Germline V gives CDR1 SGHTA, CDR2 FQGNSA. The CDR3 is 16 amino acids. Germline trimming cut 5 bases from V and 4 bases from J; bases unmatched to any gene: 13. The CDR3 nucleotides are TGTGCCAGCAGCCTACAGGGGTGGTCTGTTGGCACTGAAGCTTTCTTT. Amino acids: CASSLQGWSVGTEAFF.

The rearrangement links TRBV28 to TRBJ2-7, with D perhaps TRBD1 (7 bases). Germline V lookup: CDR1 MDHEN, CDR2 SYDVKM. V lost 6 bases, J lost 5 bases, and 20 bases lay in between. This CDR3 is built from 15 residues. CDR3 DNA: TGTGCCAGCAGACCTGGGGGGACAGTATACCACGAGCAGTACTTC. It codes for CASRPGGTVYHEQYF.

The gene calls are TRBV28 and TRBJ2-7; 9 bases are a match to TRBD1. J was trimmed by 4 bases and V by 3 bases; bases with no gene match: 7. In germline, CDR1 is MDHEN, CDR2 SYDVKM. This CDR3 contains 15 residues. Written as DNA, the CDR3 is TGTGCCAGCAGTTTGGGCGGACAGGGGAAATACGAGCAGTACTTC. It yields the protein CASSLGGQGKYEQYF.

This chain joins TRBV3-1 (or the pseudogene TRBV3-2) and TRBJ1-2; tentative D call: TRBD1 (5 bases). Germline CDR1 LGHDT, CDR2 YNNKEL (reference sequence). V gave up 1 base and J gave up 6 bases, with 9 bases separating them. The CDR3 is 13 amino acids. The CDR3 nucleotides are TGTGCCAGCAGCCAAGTGGGGGGGGATGGCTACACCTTC. The encoded protein is CASSQVGGDGYTF.

This chain links TRBV25-1 with TRBJ2-6; TRBD2 matches 14 bases. With V trimmed by 5 bases and J by 2 bases, 5 bases remained unmatched. The germline V gene encodes CDR1 MGHDK and CDR2 SYGVNS. The CDR3 spans 18 residues. The DNA for the CDR3 is TGTGCCAGCAGTCCCCGGGGACTAGCGGGAGCTGGGGCCAACGTCCTGACTTTC. Protein: CASSPRGLAGAGANVLTF.

CDR3 region: CASSLEGYTQYF. The DNA of the CDR3 is TGTGCCAGCAGTTTAGAGGGGTATACGCAGTATTTT. This chain links TRBV12-3 or TRBV12-4 with TRBJ2-3; D is possibly TRBD1 (5 bases). The CDR3 sequence is 12 residues long. V was trimmed by 1 base and J by 7 bases, leaving 6 bases between them.

The rearrangement uses TRBV27 and TRBJ1-6, with D possibly being TRBD1 (5 bases). Between the trimmed V and J ends, which lost 5 bases and 7 bases, there was a span of 15 bases. This CDR3 is built from 15 residues. Germline assignment: CDR1 MNHEY and CDR2 SMNVEV (reference sequence). The DNA for the CDR3 is TGTGCCAGCAGTATTCTTAGGGACGGCAATTCACCCCTCCACTTT. It is translated as CASSILRDGNSPLHF.